Shown below are 15 T cell receptor beta chains from a single sample sequenced in a study of CD8+CD57+ T cells in acquired aplastic anemia. Profiling of TCR beta VDJ combinations and CDR3 sequences used genomic DNA as template. TCRdb ran MiXCR on the reads and lists one entry per CDR3 protein. Of fewer than 250,000 distinct CDR3 sequences listed, 40% to 60% are singletons. All patients picked for sequencing had shown, by flow cytometry, an expansion of CD8+CD57+ cells. The specimen sequenced was sorted CD4+, CD8+, or CD8+CD57+ T cells (not recorded which) from PBMCs. The receptors come from a human donor with aplastic anemia.

This clonotype has just one count. A junction end diverges from the germline sequence, so it may reflect a read error. V is TRBV7-3 and J is TRBJ1-1; D may be TRBD1 (5 bases). The germline V gene encodes CDR1 SGHTA and CDR2 FQGTGA. The length of the CDR3 is 13 residues. In nucleotides, the CDR3 is TGTGCCAGCAGCCAGGGCCGCCACACTGAGGCTTTCTTT. Translated, it gives CASSQGRHTEAFF.

This chain links TRBV5-5 with TRBJ2-7, with no clear D. Trimming took off 5 bases at V and 0 bases at J, with 6 bases between the two ends. The V gene's germline CDR1 is SGHKS and CDR2 YYEKEE (reference sequence). This CDR3 is built from 12 residues. For the CDR3, the DNA is TGTGCCAGCAGTCTAAGCTCCTACGAGCAGTACGTC. It specifies CASSLSSYEQYV.

The V call is TRBV10-3, the J call TRBJ2-7; 9 bases align to TRBD2. The J segment lost 7 bases and the V segment lost 3 bases, leaving 10 bases of the junction unmatched. CDR1 is ENHRY and CDR2 is SYGVKD in the germline V gene. The length of the CDR3 is 15 residues. The CDR3 here is CAISDQVGLASEQYF. The CDR3 nucleotides read TGTGCCATCAGTGATCAGGTAGGACTAGCGTCTGAGCAGTACTTC.

The chain uses TRBV20-1 and TRBJ1-3, with D possibly being TRBD1 (5 bases). Germline CDR1 reads DFQATT; CDR2 reads SNEGSKA (reference sequence). V shed 7 bases and J shed 2 bases, with 6 bases lying between them. The CDR3 has 11 amino acids. The CDR3 reads CSGGAGNTIYF. Here the CDR3 DNA reads TGCAGTGGGGGGGCTGGAAACACCATATATTTT.

There are many counts of this clonotype. The V call is TRBV11-3, the J call TRBJ2-5, with D possibly being TRBD2 (5 bases). V was clipped by 1 base and J by 5 bases, with 8 bases between them. Germline CDR1 is SGHNT and CDR2 is YENEEA. This CDR3 region has 13 residues. CDR3 residues: CASSLGPGETQYF. For the CDR3, the DNA is TGTGCCAGCAGCTTAGGCCCGGGGGAGACCCAGTACTTC.

This chain links TRBV11-2 with TRBJ2-7; the match to TRBD2 covers 15 bases. Germline-derived CDR1 and CDR2 are SGHAT and FQNNGV. CDR3 length equals 17 residues. The junction had 5 bases not matched to a gene; V was cut back by 4 bases and J by 1 base. The CDR3 DNA sequence: TGTGCCAGCAGCTCGGGGACTAGCGGGGGGCCATCCTACGAGCAGTACTTC. Encoded protein: CASSSGTSGGPSYEQYF.

This rearrangement joins TRBV9 to TRBJ1-2; a weak D match, TRBD1 (5 bases). Looked up from germline, CDR1 is SGDLS and CDR2 is YYNGEE. The CDR3 spans 14 residues. V was shortened by 2 bases and J by 1 base, with 9 bases between the two germline ends. CDR3 in DNA: TGTGCCAGCAGCGTCCGGGACGGTAACTATGGCTACACCTTC. It is translated as CASSVRDGNYGYTF.

About this clonotype: A read error may explain this, as a much larger clone is one base away. The V call is TRBV5-1, the J call TRBJ1-4; D gene uncertain. This CDR3 contains 13 residues. Germline V gives CDR1 SGHRS, CDR2 YFSETQ. The CDR3, as DNA: TGCGCCTCGAGCGGGTCAACTAATGAAAAACTGCTTTTT. It codes for CASSGSTNEKLLF.

This clonotype came up many times. The V gene is TRBV6-4, the J gene TRBJ2-3; 7 bases agree with TRBD1. CDR3 size: 16 residues. Unmatched junction bases numbered 10, after V lost 0 bases and J lost 7 bases. Looked up from germline, CDR1 is MRHNA and CDR2 is SNTAGT. The CDR3 DNA sequence: TGTGCCAGCAGTGACTCAAACAGGGGATTGAAGAATACGCAGTATTTT. It yields the protein CASSDSNRGLKNTQYF.

A few counts support this clonotype. This sequence may be a read error, since a much larger clone differs from it by one base. The rearrangement joins TRBV2 to TRBJ2-7; 7 bases match TRBD1. Per the germline V gene, CDR1 is SNHLY and CDR2 is FYNNEI. This CDR3 is 13 amino acids long. V gave up 8 bases and J gave up 4 bases; unmatched junction bases: 8. The CDR3 loop is CASCARQGYEQYF. The DNA for the CDR3 is TGTGCCAGCTGTGCCCGACAGGGTTACGAGCAGTACTTC.

This clonotype was recorded many times. V is TRBV7-9 and J is TRBJ1-5; D not resolved. Per the germline V gene, CDR1 is SEHNR and CDR2 is FQNEAQ (reference sequence). The CDR3 runs 14 residues. V was pared by 3 bases and J by 5 bases, with 11 bases between. In DNA form, the CDR3 reads TGTGCCAGCAGCTTCGGGGTAGGTCATCAGCCCCAGCATTTT. This gives the protein CASSFGVGHQPQHF.

CDR3 loop: CASSSVTSGSVEQYF. The CDR3 nucleotides are TGTGCCAGCAGCTCTGTGACTAGCGGGAGCGTCGAGCAGTACTTC. The chain is built from TRBV7-9 and TRBJ2-7, with 12 nucleotides matching TRBD2. Germline CDR1 reads SEHNR; CDR2 reads FQNEAQ (reference sequence). This CDR3 is built from 15 residues. The V segment lost 4 bases and the J segment 6 bases; nucleotides outside the gene matches: 7.

This clonotype was seen at least ten times. The chain links TRBV6-6 to TRBJ2-7; TRBD1 agrees at 7 bases. J was trimmed by 3 bases and V by 5 bases; bases with no gene match: 7. CDR1 MNHNY and CDR2 SVGAGI come from the germline V gene (reference sequence). CDR3 size: 14 residues. CDR3 in DNA: TGTGCCAGCAGTGACAGGGAAGGCAGCTACGAGCAGTACTTC. Translating gives CASSDREGSYEQYF.

In regard to this clonotype: Here the CDR3 omits its conserved ending phenylalanine or tryptophan, so a read error is the likely source. The V call is TRBV5-1, the J call TRBJ1-2, with no clear D. This CDR3 region has 12 residues. Trimming pared 0 bases from V and 5 bases from J, leaving 5 bases between. Germline CDR1 reads SGHRS; CDR2 reads YFSETQ. In DNA form, the CDR3 reads TGCGCCAGCAGCTTGGGACCTTATGGCTACACCCTC. Its protein is CASSLGPYGYTL.

A note on this clonotype: This clone may be a read error of a much larger clone one base away. The CDR3, as DNA: TGCGCCAGCAGCTTTGGGACTAGCGGGGGGCGCGCCTTATACGAGCGGTACTTC. It encodes CASSFGTSGGRALYERYF. The V gene is TRBV5-1, the J gene TRBJ2-7; 15 positions agree with TRBD2. CDR1 and CDR2 (germline): SGHRS, YFSETQ. CDR3 length equals 18 residues.